This is a list of T cell receptor beta chains from one sample in a study of PD-L1 blockade in urothelial cancer. This table comes from immunoSEQ multiplex PCR, and its TCRdb copy is limited to in-frame clones, with some not included. There are about 66,000 clones in the sample; about 90% occur only once, and 11% lies in the top ten. The starting material was PBMCs, obtained around atezolizumab (anti-PD-L1) treatment. The receptors stem from a man aged 60 to 75 with urothelial cancer. Both conserved end residues are part of each CDR3. A D gene is named only where the DNA matches it firmly.

V,J,D,CDR3,DNA
TRBV30,TRBJ1-3,-,CAWSYRSSGNTIYF,TGTGCCTGGAGTTACAGGAGCTCTGGAAACACCATATATTTT
TRBV6-5,TRBJ1-2,-,CASSGVTNANYGYTF,TGTGCCAGCAGCGGGGTGACAAACGCTAACTATGGCTACACCTTC
TRBV7-3,TRBJ2-1,TRBD1,CASSSEIPGQGALADYNEQFF,TGTGCCAGCAGCTCCGAAATACCGGGACAGGGGGCACTAGCGGATTACAATGAGCAGTTCTTC
TRBV21-1,TRBJ2-3,-,CASSKGTSGGEGTQYF,TGTGCCAGCAGCAAAGGGACTAGCGGGGGGGAGGGTACGCAGTATTTT
TRBV5-4,TRBJ2-1,-,CASSATTSYYNEQFF,TGTGCCAGCAGCGCGACGACTAGTTACTACAATGAGCAGTTCTTC
TRBV21-1,TRBJ2-7,-,CASRKRQADNLSYEQYF,TGTGCCAGCAGGAAAAGACAGGCCGACAATCTCTCCTACGAGCAGTACTTC
TRBV27,TRBJ1-2,TRBD1,CASSPTLGDRANYGYTF,TGTGCCAGCAGCCCCACGTTGGGGGACAGGGCGAACTATGGCTACACCTTC
TRBV30,TRBJ2-2,-,CAWRGRSTGELFF,TGTGCCTGGAGAGGGAGGTCCACCGGGGAGCTGTTTTTT
TRBV9,TRBJ1-1,TRBD1,CASSGRQGAENTEAFF,TGTGCCAGCAGCGGGCGACAGGGGGCAGAGAACACTGAAGCTTTCTTT
TRBV7-9,TRBJ1-1,TRBD1,CASSIGTGGSEAFF,TGTGCCAGCAGCATCGGGACAGGGGGCTCTGAAGCTTTCTTT
TRBV7-9,TRBJ2-5,-,CASSPLRAQETQYF,TGTGCCAGCAGCCCCCTCAGGGCACAAGAGACCCAGTACTTC